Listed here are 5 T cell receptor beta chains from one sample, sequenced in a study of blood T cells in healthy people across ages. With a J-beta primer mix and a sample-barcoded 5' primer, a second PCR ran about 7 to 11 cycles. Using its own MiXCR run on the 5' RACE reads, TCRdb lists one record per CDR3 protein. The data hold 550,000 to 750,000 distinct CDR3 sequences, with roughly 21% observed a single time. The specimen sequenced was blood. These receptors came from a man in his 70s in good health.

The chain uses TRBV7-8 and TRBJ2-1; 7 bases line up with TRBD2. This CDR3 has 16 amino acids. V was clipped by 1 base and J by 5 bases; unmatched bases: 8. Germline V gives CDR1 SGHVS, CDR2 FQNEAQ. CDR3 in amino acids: CASSLGDPGTNNEQFF. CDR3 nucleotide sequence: TGTGCCAGCAGCTTAGGGGACCCCGGGACTAACAATGAGCAGTTCTTC.

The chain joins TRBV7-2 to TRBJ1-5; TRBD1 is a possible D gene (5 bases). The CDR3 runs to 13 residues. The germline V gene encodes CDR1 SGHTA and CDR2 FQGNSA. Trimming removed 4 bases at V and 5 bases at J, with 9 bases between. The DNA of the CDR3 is TGTGCCAGCAGCTCCCAGGGATATCAGCCCCAGCATTTT. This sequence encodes CASSSQGYQPQHF.

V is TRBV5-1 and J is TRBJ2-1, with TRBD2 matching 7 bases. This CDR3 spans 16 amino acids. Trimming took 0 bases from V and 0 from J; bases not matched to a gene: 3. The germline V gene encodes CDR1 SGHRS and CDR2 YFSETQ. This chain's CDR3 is CASSLVAGASYNEQFF. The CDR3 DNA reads TGCGCCAGCAGCTTGGTGGCGGGAGCCTCCTACAATGAGCAGTTCTTC. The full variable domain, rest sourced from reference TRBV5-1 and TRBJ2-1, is KAGVTQTPRYLIKTRGQQVTLSCSPISGHRSVSWYQQTPGQGLQFLFEYFSETQRNKGNFPGRFSGRQFSNSRSEMNVSTLELGDSALYLCASSLVAGASYNEQFFGPGTRLTVL.

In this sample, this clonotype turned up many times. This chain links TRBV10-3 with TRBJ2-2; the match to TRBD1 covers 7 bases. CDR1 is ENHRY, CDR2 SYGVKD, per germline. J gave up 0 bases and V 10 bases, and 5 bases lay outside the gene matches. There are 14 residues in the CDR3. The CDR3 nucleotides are TGTGCCAGTACCGGGACAGCGAACACCGGGGAGCTGTTTTTT. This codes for CASTGTANTGELFF.

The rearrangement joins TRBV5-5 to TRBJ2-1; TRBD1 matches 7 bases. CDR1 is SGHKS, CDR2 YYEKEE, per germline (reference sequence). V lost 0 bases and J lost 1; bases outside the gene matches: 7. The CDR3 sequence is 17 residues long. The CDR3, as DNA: TGTGCCAGCAGCTTGGGAGGGGGCGGATTATCCTACAATGAGCAGTTCTTC. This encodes CASSLGGGGLSYNEQFF.